This T cell receptor (beta chain) originates from a study of blood T cell repertoires in COVID-19. Study in general: Some COVID-19 samples were acute and others convalescent; all came from the United States, Italy and Spain. T cells, B-cell-depleted T cells, or PBMCs supplied cDNA or gDNA.

TCRdb's table, derived via immunoSEQ multiplex PCR, lists solely in-frame clones and lacks some. The table shows approximately 250,000 clones, with 91% occurring only once. Across about two dozen US areas, participants ranged in age from 18 to 89 years. Exposed enrollees had met someone with a PCR-confirmed or clinician-diagnosed COVID-19 case at some point within the 2 weeks before study entry. CDR3 length equals 15 residues. CDR1 and CDR2 (germline): SGDLS, YYNGEE. V dropped 0 bases and J dropped 1 base, with 5 bases sitting between them. At least ten counts were recorded for this clone. Sequenced: PBMCs or T cells enriched from blood (not recorded which). The source of this sequence is a middle-aged man who had been exposed to COVID-19. The gene calls are TRBV9 and TRBJ2-6; D might be TRBD2 (5 bases). The CDR3 DNA reads as TGTGCCAGCAGCGTAGGAGGGTCTGGGGCCAACGTCCTGACTTTC. Translating it yields CASSVGGSGANVLTF.